What follows are 5 T cell receptor beta chains derived from one specimen sequenced in a study of cytomegalovirus exposure and HLA in healthy donors. PCR was performed using 60 Vbeta and 13 Jbeta primers. The protocol was immunoSEQ multiplex PCR, while the TCRdb copy is restricted to in-frame clones and leaves out a portion. In the table there are about 100,000 clones, roughly 84% of which are singletons. Sequencing was carried out using PBMCs. All receptors come from a woman under 30 in good health and CMV-seronegative.

The rearrangement uses TRBV7-9 and TRBJ1-2, with 7 nucleotides matching TRBD1. The CDR3 spans 16 residues. Germline CDR1 is SEHNR and CDR2 is FQNEAQ (reference sequence). V gave up 6 bases and J gave up 6 bases; unmatched junction bases: 16. The CDR3 DNA is TGTGCCAGCAGTTCGACAGGGAGAGTTCTGCAGGATGGCTACACCTTC. Its protein is CASSSTGRVLQDGYTF.

The genes are TRBV7-9 and TRBJ2-5, with D possibly being TRBD1 (5 bases). Germline loops: CDR1 SEHNR, CDR2 FQNEAQ (reference sequence). The CDR3 totals 11 residues. V was pared by 5 bases and J by 9 bases, with 10 bases between. CDR3 in DNA: TGTGCCAGCAGCCCAGGGCTCCCCCAGTACTTC. As protein: CASSPGLPQYF.

The chain's CDR3 is CASNRWGTGTYEQYF. For the CDR3, the DNA is TGTGCCAGCAACAGATGGGGGACAGGGACCTACGAGCAGTACTTC. The chain recombines TRBV2 with TRBJ2-7; 9 nucleotides align to TRBD1. V gave up 7 bases and J gave up 2 bases; unmatched junction bases: 9. The CDR3 extends over 15 amino acids. CDR1 and CDR2 from the germline V gene are SNHLY and FYNNEI. The whole variable domain, remainder taken from reference TRBV2 and TRBJ2-7, is EPEVTQTPSHQVTQMGQEVILRCVPISNHLYFYWYRQILGQKVEFLVSFYNNEISEKSEIFDDQFSVERPDGSNFTLKIRSTKLEDSAMYFCASNRWGTGTYEQYFGPGTRLTVT.

This clone was observed a few times. The chain recombines TRBV5-1 with TRBJ2-1, with D maybe TRBD1 (6 bases). The CDR3 spans 13 residues. Germline CDR1 reads SGHRS; CDR2 reads YFSETQ. V lost 5 bases and J 6 bases, leaving 12 bases between the germline ends. In DNA, the CDR3 is TGCGCCAGCAGTCCTCCGGACAGCAATGAGCAGTTCTTC. Its translation is CASSPPDSNEQFF.

V usage is TRBV30 and J usage is TRBJ2-5; D possibly corresponds to TRBD2 (5 bases). This CDR3 is 14 amino acids long. In germline, CDR1 is GTSNPN, CDR2 SVGIG (reference sequence). Trimming left V 2 bases short and J 6 bases short, with 16 bases between. The CDR3 loop reads CAWSRTSGWKTQYF. The CDR3 bases are TGTGCCTGGAGTAGGACCTCGGGGTGGAAGACCCAGTACTTC.